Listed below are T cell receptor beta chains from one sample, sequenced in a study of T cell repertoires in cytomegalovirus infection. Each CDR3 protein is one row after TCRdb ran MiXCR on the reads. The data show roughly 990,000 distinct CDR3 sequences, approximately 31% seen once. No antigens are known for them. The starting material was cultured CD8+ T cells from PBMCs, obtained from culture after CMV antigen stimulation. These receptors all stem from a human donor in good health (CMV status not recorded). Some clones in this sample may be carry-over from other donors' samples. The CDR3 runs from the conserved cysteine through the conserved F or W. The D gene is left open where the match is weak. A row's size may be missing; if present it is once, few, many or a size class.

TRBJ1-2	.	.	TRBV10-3	CAIRRVISANYGYTF	TGTGCCATCAGGAGGGTTATATCGGCTAACTATGGCTACACCTTC
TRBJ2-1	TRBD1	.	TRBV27	CASEETGGYYNEQFF	TGTGCCAGCGAGGAGACAGGGGGCTACTACAATGAGCAGTTCTTC
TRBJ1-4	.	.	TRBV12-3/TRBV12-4	CASSLLGRQRYNEKLFF	TGTGCCAGCAGCCTTCTGGGGCGACAGCGCTATAATGAAAAACTGTTTTTT
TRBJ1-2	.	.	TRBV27	CASSPGSGRGYGYTF	TGTGCCAGCAGCCCTGGATCGGGGAGGGGATATGGCTACACCTTC
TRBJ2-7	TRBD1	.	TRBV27	CASSRQGPSEQYF	TGTGCCAGCAGCAGACAGGGTCCTAGCGAGCAGTACTTC
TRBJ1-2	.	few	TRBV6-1	CASSYNQESYTF	TGTGCCAGCAGTTATAATCAAGAGAGCTACACCTTC
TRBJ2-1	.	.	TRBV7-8	CASSFWESETSYNEQFF	TGTGCCAGCAGCTTTTGGGAGTCGGAGACCTCCTACAATGAGCAGTTCTTC
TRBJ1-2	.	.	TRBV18	CASSPGGLGYTF	TGTGCCAGCTCACCGGGGGGGCTTGGCTACACCTTC
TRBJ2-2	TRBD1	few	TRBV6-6	CASSFDSRGLENTGELFF	TGTGCCAGCAGTTTTGATTCCAGGGGGCTTGAAAACACCGGGGAGCTGTTTTTT
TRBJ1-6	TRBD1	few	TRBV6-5	CASTAGTASNSPLHF	TGTGCCAGCACAGCCGGGACAGCTTCAAATTCACCCCTCCACTTT
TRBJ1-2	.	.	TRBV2	CASSETKRDAYGYTF	TGTGCCAGCAGTGAAACGAAGAGGGACGCCTATGGCTACACCTTC
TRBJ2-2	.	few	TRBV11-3	CASSPPSGANTGELFF	TGTGCCAGCAGCCCACCCTCCGGGGCAAACACCGGGGAGCTGTTTTTT
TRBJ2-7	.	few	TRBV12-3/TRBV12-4	CASRGRPPHEQYF	TGTGCCAGCAGGGGAAGACCGCCCCACGAGCAGTACTTC
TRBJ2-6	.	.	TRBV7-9	CASSLDSSSGANVLTF	TGTGCCAGCAGCCTCGACAGCAGCTCTGGGGCCAACGTCCTGACTTTC
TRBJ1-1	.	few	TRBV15	CATRGGGKNTEAFF	TGTGCCACCAGAGGTGGCGGAAAGAACACTGAAGCTTTCTTT
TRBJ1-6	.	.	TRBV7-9	CASSLAYLGQIYNSPLHF	TGTGCCAGCAGCTTAGCATACCTCGGACAGATCTATAATTCACCCCTCCACTTT
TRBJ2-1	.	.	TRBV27	CASSPPGGYEQFF	TGTGCCAGCAGTCCCCCCGGCGGGTATGAGCAGTTCTTC
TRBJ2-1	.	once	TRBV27	CASSLGDHYNEQFF	TGTGCCAGCAGTTTAGGGGACCACTACAATGAGCAGTTCTTC
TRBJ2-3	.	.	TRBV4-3	CASSQGGHTDTQYF	TGCGCCAGCAGCCAAGGCGGGCACACAGATACGCAGTATTTT
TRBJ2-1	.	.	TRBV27	CASSLSRFPYNEQFF	TGTGCCAGCAGTTTGTCGCGGTTCCCCTACAATGAGCAGTTCTTC
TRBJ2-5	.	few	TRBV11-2	CASSLGRDEWETQYF	TGTGCCAGCAGCTTGGGTAGGGATGAGTGGGAGACCCAGTACTTC
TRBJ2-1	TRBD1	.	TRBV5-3	CASSLAAGGHEQFF	TGTGCCAGCAGCTTGGCGGCAGGGGGCCATGAGCAGTTCTTC
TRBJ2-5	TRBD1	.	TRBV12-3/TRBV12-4	CASTPGQVETQYF	TGTGCCAGCACCCCGGGACAGGTAGAGACCCAGTACTTC
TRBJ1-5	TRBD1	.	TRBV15	CATSRDGQAEYDGNQPQHF	TGTGCCACCAGCAGAGACGGACAGGCCGAGTATGATGGCAATCAGCCCCAGCATTTT
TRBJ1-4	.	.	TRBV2	CASRPGPGNEKLFF	TGTGCCAGCAGACCCGGCCCAGGGAATGAAAAACTGTTTTTT
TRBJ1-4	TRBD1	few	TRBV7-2	CASSLGQGVGEKLFF	TGTGCCAGCAGCTTAGGACAGGGGGTCGGTGAAAAACTGTTTTTT
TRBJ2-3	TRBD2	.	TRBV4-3	CASSQDPAGGTDTQYF	TGCGCCAGCAGCCAAGATCCGGCGGGGGGCACAGATACGCAGTATTTT
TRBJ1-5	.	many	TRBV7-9	CASTNGGNQPQHF	TGTGCCAGCACCAACGGGGGCAATCAGCCCCAGCATTTT
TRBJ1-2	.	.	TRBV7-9	CASSPPSRTDYGYTF	TGTGCCAGCAGCCCTCCTTCTAGAACGGACTATGGCTACACCTTC
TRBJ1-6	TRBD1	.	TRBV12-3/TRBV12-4	CVRGTASSYNSPLHF	TGTGTCAGGGGGACTGCAAGCTCCTATAATTCACCCCTCCACTTT
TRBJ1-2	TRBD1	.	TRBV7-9	CASSHPGDSDASRIGRGFNYGYTF	TGTGCCAGCAGCCACCCGGGGGACAGTGACGCTTCACGAATTGGCAGGGGGTTTAACTATGGCTACACCTTC
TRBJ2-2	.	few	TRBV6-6	CASSYSPAANTGELFF	TGTGCCAGCAGTTACTCCCCAGCGGCGAACACCGGGGAGCTGTTTTTT
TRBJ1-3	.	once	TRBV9	CASSVAEFSSGNTIYF	TGTGCCAGCAGCGTAGCCGAGTTCAGCTCTGGAAACACCATATATTTT
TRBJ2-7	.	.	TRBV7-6	CASSLRKGSYEQYF	TGTGCCAGCAGCTTGAGGAAGGGTTCCTACGAGCAGTACTTC
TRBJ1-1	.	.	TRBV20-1	CSAKVLNTEAFF	TGCAGTGCTAAAGTCCTGAACACTGAAGCTTTCTTT
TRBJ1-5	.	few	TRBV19	CASSFSTVNQPQHF	TGTGCCAGTAGTTTCTCGACCGTTAATCAGCCCCAGCATTTT
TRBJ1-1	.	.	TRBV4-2	CASTARDLTRDTEAFF	TGTGCCAGCACCGCAAGGGACCTAACAAGGGACACTGAAGCTTTCTTT
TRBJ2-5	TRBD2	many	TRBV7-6	CASSDRLAGGETQYF	TGTGCCAGCAGCGACCGACTAGCGGGGGGCGAGACCCAGTACTTC
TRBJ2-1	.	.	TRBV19	CASSIPATTYYNEQFF	TGTGCCAGTAGTATTCCCGCGACAACATACTACAATGAGCAGTTCTTC
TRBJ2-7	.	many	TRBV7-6	CASSLSTEGYEQYF	TGTGCCAGCAGCTTATCTACCGAGGGATACGAGCAGTACTTC
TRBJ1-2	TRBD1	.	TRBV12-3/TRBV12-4	CASSFLSFGQASHF	TGTGCCAGCAGTTTTCTCTCGTTCGGACAGGCCTCACACTTC
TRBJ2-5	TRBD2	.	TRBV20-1	CSALGERGGRETQYF	TGCAGTGCCTTGGGGGAGCGGGGGGGCCGCGAGACCCAGTACTTC
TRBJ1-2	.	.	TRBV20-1	CSAPFPPLGRREDGYTF	TGCAGTGCCCCTTTTCCTCCGCTGGGACGACGGGAGGATGGCTACACCTTC
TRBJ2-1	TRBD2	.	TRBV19	CASSMIAGGGSYNEQFF	TGTGCCAGTAGTATGATAGCGGGGGGGGGCTCCTACAATGAGCAGTTCTTC
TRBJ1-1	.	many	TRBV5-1	CASSLVGMNTEAFF	TGTGCCAGCAGTTTGGTGGGGATGAACACTGAAGCTTTCTTT